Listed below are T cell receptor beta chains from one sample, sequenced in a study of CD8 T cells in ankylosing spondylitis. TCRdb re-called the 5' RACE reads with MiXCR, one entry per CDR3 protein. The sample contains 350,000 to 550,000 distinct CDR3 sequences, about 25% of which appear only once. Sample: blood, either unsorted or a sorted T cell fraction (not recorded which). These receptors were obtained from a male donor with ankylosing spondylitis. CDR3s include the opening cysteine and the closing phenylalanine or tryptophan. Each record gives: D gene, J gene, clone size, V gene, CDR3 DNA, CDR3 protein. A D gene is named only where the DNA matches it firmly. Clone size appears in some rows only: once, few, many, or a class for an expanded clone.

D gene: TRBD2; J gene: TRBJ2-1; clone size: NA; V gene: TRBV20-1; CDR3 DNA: TGCAGTGCTAACCGACTAGCGGGTGCCTACAATGAGCAGTTCTTC; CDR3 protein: CSANRLAGAYNEQFF
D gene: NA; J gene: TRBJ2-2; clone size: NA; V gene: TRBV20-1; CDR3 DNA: TGCAGTGCTAGAGTCCAGCGAACGAACACCGGGGAGCTGTTTTTT; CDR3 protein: CSARVQRTNTGELFF
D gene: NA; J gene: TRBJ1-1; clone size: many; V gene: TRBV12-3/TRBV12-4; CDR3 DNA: TGTGCCAGCAGTTTTGGTCTTTTGGGGACTGAAGCTTTCTTT; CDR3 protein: CASSFGLLGTEAFF
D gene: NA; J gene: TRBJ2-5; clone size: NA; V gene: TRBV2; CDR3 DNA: TGTGCCAGCAGCGCCCGGGGCGGAGAGACCCAGTACTTC; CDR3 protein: CASSARGGETQYF
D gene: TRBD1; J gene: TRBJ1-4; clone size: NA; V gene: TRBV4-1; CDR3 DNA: TGCGCCAGCAGGAAAGGGGACAGCGGGTCCTATGAAAAACTGTTTTTT; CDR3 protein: CASRKGDSGSYEKLFF
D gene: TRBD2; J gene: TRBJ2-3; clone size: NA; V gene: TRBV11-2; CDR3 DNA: TGTGCCAGCAGCACTCTAGCGGGAGGCCGCACAGATACGCAGTATTTT; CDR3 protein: CASSTLAGGRTDTQYF
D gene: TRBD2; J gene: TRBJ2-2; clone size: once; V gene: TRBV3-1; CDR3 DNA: TGTGCCAGCAGCCAGGGACTAGCGGACACCGGGGAGCTGTTTTTT; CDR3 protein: CASSQGLADTGELFF
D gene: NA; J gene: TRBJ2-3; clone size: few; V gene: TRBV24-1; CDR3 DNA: TGTGCCACCAGTGATCCACTAACCTATACGCAGTATTTT; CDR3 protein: CATSDPLTYTQYF
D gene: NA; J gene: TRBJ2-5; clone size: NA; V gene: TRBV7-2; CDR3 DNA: TGTGCCAGCGGCAGAGGGGGGGGTCTGGGTGAGACCCAGTACTTC; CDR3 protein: CASGRGGGLGETQYF
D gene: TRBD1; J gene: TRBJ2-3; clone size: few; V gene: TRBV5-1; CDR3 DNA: TGCGCCAGCACCACAGGGGTTGGTCGTACAGATACGCAGTATTTT; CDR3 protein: CASTTGVGRTDTQYF
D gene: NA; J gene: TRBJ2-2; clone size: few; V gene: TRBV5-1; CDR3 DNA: TGCGCCAGCAGCTGGGAGAGCTTGAACACCGGGGAGCTGTTTTTT; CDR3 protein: CASSWESLNTGELFF
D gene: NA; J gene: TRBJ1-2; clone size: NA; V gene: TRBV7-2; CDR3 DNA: TGTGCCAGCAGCTTAGCGTCCAAGGGACCAGACCAATATGGCTACACCTTC; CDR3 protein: CASSLASKGPDQYGYTF
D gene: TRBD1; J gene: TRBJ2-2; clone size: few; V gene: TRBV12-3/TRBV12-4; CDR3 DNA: TGTGCCAGCAGTTTGACAGGGGACGGGGAGCTGTTTTTT; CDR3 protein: CASSLTGDGELFF
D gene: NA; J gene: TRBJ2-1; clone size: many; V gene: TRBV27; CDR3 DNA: TGTGCCAGCAGTTTTTCCTACTACAATGAGCAGTTCTTC; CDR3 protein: CASSFSYYNEQFF
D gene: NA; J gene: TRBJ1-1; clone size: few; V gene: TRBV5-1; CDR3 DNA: TGCGCCAGCAGCCCTACTTCGACCTCCGCGAAAGCTTTCTTT; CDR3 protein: CASSPTSTSAKAFF
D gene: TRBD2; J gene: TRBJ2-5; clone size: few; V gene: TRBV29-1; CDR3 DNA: TGCAGCGTCGTCGACGGGGGACTAGCGACACAAGAGACCCAGTACTTC; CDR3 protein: CSVVDGGLATQETQYF
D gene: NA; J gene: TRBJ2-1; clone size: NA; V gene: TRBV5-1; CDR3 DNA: TGCGCCAGCAGCTTGGAAAAGTGGAATGAGCAGTTCTTC; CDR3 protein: CASSLEKWNEQFF
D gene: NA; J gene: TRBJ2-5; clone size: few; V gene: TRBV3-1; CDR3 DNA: TGTGCCAGCAGCCAAGATATTGGTGGAGCCCTCGGGACCCAGTACTTC; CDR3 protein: CASSQDIGGALGTQYF
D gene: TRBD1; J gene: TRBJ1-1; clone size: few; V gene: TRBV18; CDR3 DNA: TGTGCCAGCTCACCACCAGGGCAGGGGGTTATACGGAACACTGAAGCTTTCTTT; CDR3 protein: CASSPPGQGVIRNTEAFF
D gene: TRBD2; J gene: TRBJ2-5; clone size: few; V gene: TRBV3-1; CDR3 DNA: TGTGCCAGCAGCCAAGCTAGCGGAGGAGAGACCCAGTACTTC; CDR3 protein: CASSQASGGETQYF
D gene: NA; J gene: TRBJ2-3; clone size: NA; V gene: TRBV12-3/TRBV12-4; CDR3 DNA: TGTGCCAGCAGTTTGAAGGCAGCCCGCACAGATACGCAGTATTTT; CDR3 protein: CASSLKAARTDTQYF
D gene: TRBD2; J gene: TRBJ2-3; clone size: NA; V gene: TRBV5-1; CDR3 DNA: TGCGCCAGCAGCCCCGGACTAGCGTTTAGCACAGATACGCAGTATTTT; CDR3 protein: CASSPGLAFSTDTQYF
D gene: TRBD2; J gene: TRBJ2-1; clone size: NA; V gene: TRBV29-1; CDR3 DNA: TGCAGCGGGGACTACCACAATGAGCAGTTCTTC; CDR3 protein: CSGDYHNEQFF
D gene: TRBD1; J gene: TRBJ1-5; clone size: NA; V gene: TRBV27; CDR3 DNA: TGTGCCAGCAGTTCGATCACCTCGGACAGGGGGCTAGGACAGCCCCAGCATTTT; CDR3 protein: CASSSITSDRGLGQPQHF
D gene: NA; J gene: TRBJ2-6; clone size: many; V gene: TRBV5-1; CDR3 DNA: TGCGCCAGCGAAAAGGAGTCTGGGGCCAACGTCCTGACTTTC; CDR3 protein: CASEKESGANVLTF
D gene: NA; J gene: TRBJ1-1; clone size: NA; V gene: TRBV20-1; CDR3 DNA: TGCAGAGCTAGAGATCTAGTGGTTATGAACACTGAAGCTTTCTTT; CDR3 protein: CRARDLVVMNTEAFF
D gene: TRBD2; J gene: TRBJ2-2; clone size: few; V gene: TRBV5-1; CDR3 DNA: TGCGCCAGCAGCTTGGTTGCGGGAGCGACCGGGGAGCTGTTTTTT; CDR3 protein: CASSLVAGATGELFF
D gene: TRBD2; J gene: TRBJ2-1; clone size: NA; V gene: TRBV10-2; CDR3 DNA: TGCGCCAGCAGGGGACTAGCGGAAAATGAGCAGTTCTTC; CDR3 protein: CASRGLAENEQFF
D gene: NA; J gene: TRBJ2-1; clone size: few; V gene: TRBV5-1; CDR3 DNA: TGCGCCAGCAGCTTGAGGGGGGATGAGCAGTTCTTC; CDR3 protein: CASSLRGDEQFF
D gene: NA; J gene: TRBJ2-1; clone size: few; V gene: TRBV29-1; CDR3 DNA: TGCAGCGTTGAAAGGGGTATCTCCTACAATGAGCAGTTCTTC; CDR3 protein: CSVERGISYNEQFF
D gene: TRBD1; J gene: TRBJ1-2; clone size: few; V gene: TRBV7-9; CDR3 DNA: TGTGCCAGCAGCTCCAACCGGGACAGACATGGCTACACCTTC; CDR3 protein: CASSSNRDRHGYTF
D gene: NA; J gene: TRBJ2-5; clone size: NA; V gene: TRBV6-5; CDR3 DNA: TGTGCCAGCAGTTACAGGCGGGGAAGAGACGAGACCCAGTACTTC; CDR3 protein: CASSYRRGRDETQYF
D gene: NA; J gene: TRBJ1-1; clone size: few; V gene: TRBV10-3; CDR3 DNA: TGTGCCATCAGCGCGGACCAAGAGACTGAAGCTTTCTTT; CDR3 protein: CAISADQETEAFF
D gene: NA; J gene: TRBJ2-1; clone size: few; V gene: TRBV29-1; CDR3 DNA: TGCAGCGTTGACCTGAAGGGCAATGAGCAGTTCTTC; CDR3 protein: CSVDLKGNEQFF
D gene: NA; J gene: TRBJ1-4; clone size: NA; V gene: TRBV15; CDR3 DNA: TGTGCCACCAGCAGGGCTGCAACTAATGAAAAACTGTTTTTT; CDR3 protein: CATSRAATNEKLFF
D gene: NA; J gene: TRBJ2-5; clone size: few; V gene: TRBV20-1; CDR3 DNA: TGCAGTGTCTCGAGACTGGGAAGGGAGACCCAGTACTTC; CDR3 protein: CSVSRLGRETQYF
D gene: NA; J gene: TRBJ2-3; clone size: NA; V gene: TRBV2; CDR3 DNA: TGTGCCTCCTCCGGAGACAGGCACACAGATACGCAGTATTTT; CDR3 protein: CASSGDRHTDTQYF
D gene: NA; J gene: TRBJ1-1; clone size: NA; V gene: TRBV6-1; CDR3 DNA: TGTGCCAGCAGCCTCCTCGGGGCGAATGAAGCTTTCTTT; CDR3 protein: CASSLLGANEAFF
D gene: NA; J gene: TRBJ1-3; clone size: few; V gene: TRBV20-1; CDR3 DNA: TGCAGTGCCCTAGGAAAGGGCCTGCTCTCTGGAAACACCATATATTTT; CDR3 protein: CSALGKGLLSGNTIYF
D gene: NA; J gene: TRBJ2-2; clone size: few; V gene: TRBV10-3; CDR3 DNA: TGTGCCGCCAAGGTCCCGTTCACCGGGGAGCTGTTTTTT; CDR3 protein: CAAKVPFTGELFF
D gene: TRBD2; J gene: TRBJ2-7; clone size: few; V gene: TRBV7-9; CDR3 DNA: TGTGCCAGCAGCTTATGGCTAGCGGGAGGGAACGAGCAGTACTTC; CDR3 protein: CASSLWLAGGNEQYF